The 5 T cell receptor beta chains reported below all come from one sample, sequenced in a study of tumor and adjacent non-tumor tissue in lung cancer. TCRbeta libraries were built with three rounds of nested PCR, modified from ARM-PCR. Each CDR3 protein gets one entry after TCRdb re-called the multiplex PCR reads with MiXCR. The data contain 60,000 to 85,000 distinct CDR3 sequences, around 75% of them singletons. No cell sorting was done before RNA was extracted from the tissue. The sequenced sample was lung tumor tissue. These TCRs come from a woman in her 50s with non-small cell lung cancer.

In the case of this clonotype: Compared with germline, one end of the junction differs, possibly owing to a read error. The J gene is TRBJ2-3, the V gene TRBV20-1; no reliable D call. The CDR3 contains 14 residues. Germline lookup yields CDR1 DFQATT and CDR2 SNEGSKA (reference sequence). CDR3 bases: TGCAGTGCTAGAGATTTTACAGAAACAGATACGCAGTCTTTC. Translation gives CSARDFTETDTQSF.

As regards this clonotype: One end of the junction does not line up with germline, which may come from a read error. The chain uses TRBV4-3 and TRBJ1-3; D unclear. The germline CDR1 and CDR2 sequences are LGHNA and YSLEER. The CDR3 totals 15 residues. The CDR3 DNA reads as TGCGTCAGCAGCCACACGGGCAACTCTGGAAACACCATATATTTT. Protein product: CVSSHTGNSGNTIYF.

The chain combines TRBV12-3 or TRBV12-4 with TRBJ2-2; D is unclear. V lost 7 bases and J 13 bases, leaving 22 bases between the germline ends. This CDR3 has 14 residues. The DNA for the CDR3 is TGTGCCAGCACCCCGACTGGGATAGGTCAAGTGCTGTTTTTT. Translated: CASTPTGIGQVLFF.

Turning to this clonotype: One end of the junction varies from germline; a read error may be responsible. The rearrangement joins TRBV4-3 to TRBJ1-5, with D unresolved. This CDR3 has 15 residues. From germline, CDR1 is LGHNA and CDR2 YSLEER. CDR3 residues: CTNSPRNDRYQPQHF. The CDR3 nucleotides read TGCACCAACAGCCCCAGGAACGATAGATATCAGCCACAGCATTTT.

V gene TRBV12-3 or TRBV12-4 combines with J gene TRBJ2-5; D unclear. V was cut by 5 bases and J by 7 bases, with 14 bases left in between. The CDR3 totals 13 residues. The DNA of the CDR3 is TGTGCCAGCAGTATGACACCCACGGGGACCCAGTACTTC. Amino acids: CASSMTPTGTQYF.